The present entry profiles one T cell receptor (beta chain) with its context. What it recognizes is unknown. This sample was taken from a study of T-cell reconstitution after alpha-beta-depleted transplantation in children. Study-wide results and caveats: From surviving recipient T cells and thymic progenitors came the high day-60 TCRbeta diversity observed in some patients. As was reported, about two months after transplant, alpha-beta T cells came from several hundred expanded graft clones. A year had passed since transplant, and T-cell counts and diversity by then came mostly from newly produced T cells.

The V and J ends lost 4 bases and 4 bases, in that order; junction bases with no gene match: 2. CDR3 length equals 13 residues. Germline assignment: CDR1 SGHTA and CDR2 FQGNSA. Unique molecular identifiers were used to barcode this TCRbeta library. TCRdb passed the PCR reads through MiXCR, listing each CDR3 protein once. This sample yields roughly 100,000 distinct CDR3 sequences, of which 6% to 9% are seen a single time; about 15% belongs to the top ten. The rearrangement uses TRBV7-2 and TRBJ2-5; 8 bases fit TRBD1. The receptor comes from a boy younger than 10 with acute lymphoblastic leukemia, due to receive a stem cell transplant. The material was PBMCs, obtained before TCRalphabeta/CD19-depleted stem cell transplant. The CDR3: CASSSGQGETQYF. CDR3 DNA: TGTGCCAGCAGCTCAGGACAGGGAGAGACCCAGTACTTC.